Listed below are T cell receptor beta chains from one sample, sequenced in a study of human T cells and chemical hapten exposure. TCRdb analysed the RACE reads with MiXCR anew, one entry per CDR3 protein. This sample yields approximately 57,000 distinct CDR3 sequences, of which about 9.3% are seen a single time; less than 15% belongs to the top ten. The sequences come from whole blood, collected in connection with sensitization to the hapten diphenylcyclopropenone (DPC). Receptors were obtained from a woman aged 40 to 50 with alopecia areata. Some clones in this sample may be carry-over from other donors' samples. Both conserved end residues are part of each CDR3. The order of the fields is V gene, J gene, D gene, clone size, CDR3 DNA, CDR3 protein. The D gene is left open where the match is weak. Only some rows state a clone size, as once, few, many or a class for expanded clones.

>TRBV29-1|TRBJ1-2|-|-
TGCAGCGTTGAGGTGCGGGCACCCAACTATGGCTACACCTTC
CSVEVRAPNYGYTF
>TRBV6-5|TRBJ1-1|-|-
TGTGCCAGCACGAGGGCGGAGAACACTGAAGCTTTCTTT
CASTRAENTEAFF
>TRBV28|TRBJ2-3|-|many
TGTGCCAGCAGTTTACCGGGGAGCACAGATACGCAGTATTTT
CASSLPGSTDTQYF
>TRBV27|TRBJ2-7|-|-
TGTGCCAGCAGTCCGGGGGCCTCCTACGAGCAGTACTTC
CASSPGASYEQYF
>TRBV7-6|TRBJ2-1|TRBD2|-
TGTGCCAGCAGCTTAGTCCCCGGACTAGCGGGGGGTATCGGTGTGGGCTACAATGAGCAGTTCTTC
CASSLVPGLAGGIGVGYNEQFF
>TRBV5-5|TRBJ1-2|-|-
TGTGCCAGCAGCCCTTTACGGGGGTTTGGAAACTATGGCTACACCTTC
CASSPLRGFGNYGYTF
>TRBV4-1|TRBJ2-2|-|many
TGCGCCAGCAGCCAAGCCCGAACTAACACCGGGGAGCTGTTTTTT
CASSQARTNTGELFF
>TRBV6-2/TRBV6-3|TRBJ2-3|TRBD1|few
TGTGCCAGCAGTTACCCTGTTGGACAGGGGACAGATACGCAGTATTTT
CASSYPVGQGTDTQYF
>TRBV2|TRBJ1-1|TRBD1|few
TGTGCCAGCAGTGAGCGGAGGACAGGGTTGAACACTGAAGCTTTCTTT
CASSERRTGLNTEAFF
>TRBV5-5|TRBJ2-7|-|-
TGTGCCAGCAACAACAACTCGCTCCGGAGTTTTTCCTACGAGCAGTACTTC
CASNNNSLRSFSYEQYF
>TRBV5-5|TRBJ1-3|-|many
TGTGCCAGCAGCTTAACAGAGAGCTCTGGAAACACCATATATTTT
CASSLTESSGNTIYF
>TRBV7-9|TRBJ2-1|-|-
TGTGCCAGCAGCAGGGATGTCATCTACAATGAGCAGTTCTTC
CASSRDVIYNEQFF
>TRBV5-1|TRBJ1-2|-|many
TGCGCCAGCAGAGAAAGTGGTTCGAGCAGGGCTGGCTACACCTTC
CASRESGSSRAGYTF
>TRBV28|TRBJ1-2|-|-
TGTGCCACCGCCGGCTTTTTCTACACCTTC
CATAGFFYTF
>TRBV5-4|TRBJ2-5|-|many
TGTGCCAGCAGCCTCATTACGTACCAAGAGACCCAGTACTTC
CASSLITYQETQYF
>TRBV6-5|TRBJ2-7|-|-
TGTGCCAGCAGTGGAGGGAGCCGCTCAGCCTCCTACGAGCAGTACTTC
CASSGGSRSASYEQYF
>TRBV20-1|TRBJ2-5|-|many
TGCAGTGCAGAAACTAGAGTGGCTGGGGAGACCCAGTACTTC
CSAETRVAGETQYF
>TRBV14|TRBJ2-2|TRBD1|-
TGTGCCAGCAGCCAAGAAAAAGGCAGGGGGACCGGGGAGCTGTTTTTT
CASSQEKGRGTGELFF
>TRBV10-3|TRBJ1-2|-|many
TGTGCCATCAGGAAGGATAGGGCGAGTGGCTACACCTTC
CAIRKDRASGYTF
>TRBV20-1|TRBJ2-7|TRBD1|-
TGCAGTGCTGGGGGCGGGACAGGGTATTACGAGCAGTACTTC
CSAGGGTGYYEQYF
>TRBV12-3/TRBV12-4|TRBJ2-3|TRBD2|many
TGTGCCAGCAGGGGCGGGGGTGGCTCAGATACGCAGTATTTT
CASRGGGGSDTQYF
>TRBV28|TRBJ1-6|-|-
TGTGCCAGCAGTTACTTGAATTCACCCCTCCACTTT
CASSYLNSPLHF
>TRBV4-2|TRBJ1-6|TRBD1|-
TGTGCCACCGCGGACAGGGGGCCAAGGGATTCACCCCTCCACTTT
CATADRGPRDSPLHF
>TRBV29-1|TRBJ2-3|-|-
TGCAGCGTTACCCCCCAGGCAGATACGCAGTATTTT
CSVTPQADTQYF